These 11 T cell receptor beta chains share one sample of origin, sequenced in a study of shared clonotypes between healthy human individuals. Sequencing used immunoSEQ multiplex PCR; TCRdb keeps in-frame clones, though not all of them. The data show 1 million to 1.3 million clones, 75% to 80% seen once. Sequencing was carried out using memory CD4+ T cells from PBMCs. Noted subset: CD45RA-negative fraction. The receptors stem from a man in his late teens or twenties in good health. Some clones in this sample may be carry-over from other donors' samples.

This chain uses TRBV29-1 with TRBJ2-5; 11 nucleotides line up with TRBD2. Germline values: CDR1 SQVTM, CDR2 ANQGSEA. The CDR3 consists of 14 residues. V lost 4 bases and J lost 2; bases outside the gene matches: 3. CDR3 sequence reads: CSVVLAGVQETQYF. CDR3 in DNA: TGCAGCGTTGTACTAGCGGGAGTTCAAGAGACCCAGTACTTC.

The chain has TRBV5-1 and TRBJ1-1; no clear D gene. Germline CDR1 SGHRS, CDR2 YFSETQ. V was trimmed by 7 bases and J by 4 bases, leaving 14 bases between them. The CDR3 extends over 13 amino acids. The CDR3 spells CASFETGVTEAFF. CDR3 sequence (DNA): TGCGCCAGCTTTGAAACTGGGGTCACTGAAGCTTTCTTT.

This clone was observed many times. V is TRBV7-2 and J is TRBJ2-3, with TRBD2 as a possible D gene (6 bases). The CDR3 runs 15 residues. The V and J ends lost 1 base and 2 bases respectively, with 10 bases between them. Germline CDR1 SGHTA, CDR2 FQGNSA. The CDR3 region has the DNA TGTGCCAGCAGCTTAGGACTAGGAAACACAGATACGCAGTATTTT. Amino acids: CASSLGLGNTDTQYF.

The CDR3 region has the DNA TGTGCCAGCACCCCAGTAGGGGGCTCACCCCTCCACTTT. It encodes CASTPVGGSPLHF. The chain couples TRBV6-1 to TRBJ1-6; 7 bases match TRBD1. With V trimmed by 7 bases and J by 10 bases, 7 bases remained unmatched. Germline V gene data show CDR1 as MNHNS and CDR2 as SASEGT. This CDR3 region has 13 residues.

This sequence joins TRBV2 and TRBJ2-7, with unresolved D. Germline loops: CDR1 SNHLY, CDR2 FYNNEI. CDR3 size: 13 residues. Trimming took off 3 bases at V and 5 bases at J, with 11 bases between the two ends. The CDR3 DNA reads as TGTGCCAGCAGTGATCTAAGATGGAACGAGCAGTACTTC. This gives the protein CASSDLRWNEQYF.

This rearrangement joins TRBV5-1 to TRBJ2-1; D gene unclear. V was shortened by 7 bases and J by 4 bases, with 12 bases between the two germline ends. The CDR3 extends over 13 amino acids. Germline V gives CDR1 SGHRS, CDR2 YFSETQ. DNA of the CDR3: TGCGCCAGCGCTGGCATAGGTTACAATGAGCAGTTCTTC. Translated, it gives CASAGIGYNEQFF.

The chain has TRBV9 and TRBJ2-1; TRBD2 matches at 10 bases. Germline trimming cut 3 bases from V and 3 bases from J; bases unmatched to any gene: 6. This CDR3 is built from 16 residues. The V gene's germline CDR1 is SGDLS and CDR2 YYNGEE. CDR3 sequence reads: CASSESGRAYYNEQFF. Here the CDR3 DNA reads TGTGCCAGCAGCGAAAGCGGGAGGGCATACTACAATGAGCAGTTCTTC.

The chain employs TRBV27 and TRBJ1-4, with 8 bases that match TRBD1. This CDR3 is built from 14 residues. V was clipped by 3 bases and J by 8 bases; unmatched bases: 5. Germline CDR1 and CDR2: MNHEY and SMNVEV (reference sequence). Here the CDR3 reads CASSFQGAGEKLFF. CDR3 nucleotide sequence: TGTGCCAGCAGTTTCCAGGGGGCTGGGGAAAAACTGTTTTTT.

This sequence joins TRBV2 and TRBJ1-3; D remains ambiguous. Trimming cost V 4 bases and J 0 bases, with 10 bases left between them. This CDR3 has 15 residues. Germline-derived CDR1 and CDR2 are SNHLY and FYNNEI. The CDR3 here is CASSVALFSGNTIYF. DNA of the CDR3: TGTGCCAGCAGTGTGGCTCTCTTCTCTGGAAACACCATATATTTT.

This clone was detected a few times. The CDR3: CASTPGTLYNEQFF. The CDR3 DNA is TGTGCCAGCACGCCAGGGACTCTCTACAATGAGCAGTTCTTC. The chain combines TRBV27 with TRBJ2-1, with D perhaps TRBD2 (6 bases). The V gene's germline CDR1 is MNHEY and CDR2 SMNVEV (reference sequence). The CDR3 loop spans 14 amino acids. V lost 7 bases to trimming and J lost 3 bases, with 13 bases between them.

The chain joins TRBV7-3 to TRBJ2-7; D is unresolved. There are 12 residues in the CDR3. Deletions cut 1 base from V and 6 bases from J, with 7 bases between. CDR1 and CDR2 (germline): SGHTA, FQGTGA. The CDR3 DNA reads TGTGCCAGCAGCTTAAACCGCATCGAGCAGTACTTC. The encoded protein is CASSLNRIEQYF. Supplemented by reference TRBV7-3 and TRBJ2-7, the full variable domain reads GAGVSQTPSNKVTEKGKYVELRCDPISGHTALYWYRQSLGQGPEFLIYFQGTGAADDSGLPNDRFFAVRPEGSVSTLKIQRTERGDSAVYLCASSLNRIEQYFGPGTRLTVT.